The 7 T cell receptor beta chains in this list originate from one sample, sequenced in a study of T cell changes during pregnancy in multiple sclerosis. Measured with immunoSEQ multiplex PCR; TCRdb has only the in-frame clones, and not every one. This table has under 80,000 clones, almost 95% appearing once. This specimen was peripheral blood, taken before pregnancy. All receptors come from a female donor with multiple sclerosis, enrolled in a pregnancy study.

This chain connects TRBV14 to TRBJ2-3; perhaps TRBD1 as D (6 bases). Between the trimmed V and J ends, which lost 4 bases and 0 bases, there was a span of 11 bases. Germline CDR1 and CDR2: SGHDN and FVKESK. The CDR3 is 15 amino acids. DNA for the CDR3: TGTGCCAGCAGCCTCGGGACACCGAGCACAGATACGCAGTATTTT. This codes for CASSLGTPSTDTQYF.

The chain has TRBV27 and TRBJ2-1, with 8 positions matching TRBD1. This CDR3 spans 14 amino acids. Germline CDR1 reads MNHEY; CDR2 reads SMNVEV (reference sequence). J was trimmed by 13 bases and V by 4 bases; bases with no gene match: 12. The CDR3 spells CASSSVNRGTPQFF. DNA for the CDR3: TGTGCCAGCAGTTCTGTGAACAGGGGGACCCCCCAGTTCTTC.

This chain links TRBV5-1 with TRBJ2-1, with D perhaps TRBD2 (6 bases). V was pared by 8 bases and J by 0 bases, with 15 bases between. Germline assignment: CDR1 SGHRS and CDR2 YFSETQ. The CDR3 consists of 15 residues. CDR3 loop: CASGTAGTSYNEQFF. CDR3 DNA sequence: TGCGCCAGTGGGACGGCGGGGACCTCCTACAATGAGCAGTTCTTC.

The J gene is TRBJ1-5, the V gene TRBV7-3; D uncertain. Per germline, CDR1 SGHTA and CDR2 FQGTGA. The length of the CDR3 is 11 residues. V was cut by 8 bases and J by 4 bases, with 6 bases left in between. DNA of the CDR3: TGTGCCAGCGAGGGAAATCAGCCCCAGCATTTT. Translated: CASEGNQPQHF.

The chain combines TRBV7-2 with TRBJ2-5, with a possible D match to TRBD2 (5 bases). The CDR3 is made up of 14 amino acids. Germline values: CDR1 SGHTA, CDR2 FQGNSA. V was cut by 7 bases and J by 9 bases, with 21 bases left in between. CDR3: CASTPGTRARAQYF. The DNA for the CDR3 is TGTGCCAGCACCCCGGGCACGCGGGCCCGGGCCCAGTACTTC.

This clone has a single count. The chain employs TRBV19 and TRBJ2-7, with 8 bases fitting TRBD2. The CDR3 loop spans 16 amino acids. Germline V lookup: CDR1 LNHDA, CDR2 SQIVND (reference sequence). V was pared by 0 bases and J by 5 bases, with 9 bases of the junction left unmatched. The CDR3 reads CASSIDHGRAQNEQYF. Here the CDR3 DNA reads TGTGCCAGTAGTATAGATCACGGGAGGGCCCAGAACGAGCAGTACTTC.

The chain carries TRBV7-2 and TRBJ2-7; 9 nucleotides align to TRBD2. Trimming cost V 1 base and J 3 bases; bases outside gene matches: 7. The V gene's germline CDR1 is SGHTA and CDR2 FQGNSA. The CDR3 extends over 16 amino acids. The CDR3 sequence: CASSLEGSGRFYEQYF. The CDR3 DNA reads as TGTGCCAGCAGCTTAGAAGGGAGCGGGAGGTTCTACGAGCAGTACTTC.